Below, 32 T cell receptor beta chains from the same sample are listed, as sequenced in a study of T cell changes during pregnancy in multiple sclerosis. The method was immunoSEQ multiplex PCR; TCRdb's version includes in-frame clones alone and lacks a portion of them. There are about 110,000 clones in the sample; roughly 92% occur only once, and approximately 1.4% lies in the top ten. Sequencing was performed on peripheral blood, taken in the third trimester of pregnancy. The receptors derive from a female donor with multiple sclerosis, enrolled in a pregnancy study.

The chain uses TRBV6-1 and TRBJ1-6; a possible D gene is TRBD1 (5 bases). V gave up 6 bases and J gave up 10 bases, with 19 bases separating them. The CDR3 length is 15 residues. CDR1 MNHNS and CDR2 SASEGT come from the germline V gene. This chain's CDR3 is CASSRGGAVKSPLHF. CDR3 in DNA: TGTGCCAGCAGCCGAGGCGGGGCAGTCAAGTCACCCCTCCACTTT.

This clone appeared a single time. This chain links TRBV6-5 with TRBJ1-5; D remains ambiguous. The V end lost 7 bases, the J end lost 7 bases, and 14 bases lay between the germline ends. The germline V gene has CDR1 MNHEY and CDR2 SVGAGI. CDR3 length equals 13 residues. CDR3 region: CASKGRGGQPQHF. The CDR3 nucleotides are TGTGCCAGCAAAGGACGTGGCGGGCAGCCCCAGCATTTT.

This sequence joins TRBV5-1 and TRBJ1-5; 10 nucleotides match TRBD1. The J segment lost 0 bases and the V segment lost 4 bases, leaving 4 bases of the junction unmatched. The CDR3 length is 16 residues. Germline CDR1 and CDR2: SGHRS and YFSETQ. CDR3 protein: CASSLGTGDSNQPQHF. In DNA, the CDR3 is TGCGCCAGCAGCCTGGGGACAGGGGATAGCAATCAGCCCCAGCATTTT.

The V gene is TRBV6-4, the J gene TRBJ2-2; D not resolved. The V gene lost 5 bases and the J gene lost 1 base, with 8 bases spanning the gap. Per the germline V gene, CDR1 is MRHNA and CDR2 is SNTAGT. The CDR3 totals 14 residues. CDR3 DNA sequence: TGTGCCAGCAGTATGACTTTGAACACCGGGGAGCTGTTTTTT. Its translation: CASSMTLNTGELFF.

This sequence joins TRBV30 and TRBJ2-7; 8 nucleotides line up with TRBD1. CDR3 length equals 14 residues. Trimming removed 3 bases from V and 2 bases from J; junction bases left unmatched: 6. Germline V CDR1 and CDR2: GTSNPN, SVGIG (reference sequence). For the CDR3, the DNA is TGTGCCTGGAGAGGACAGGGAAAAGCCTACGAGCAGTACTTC. Translation: CAWRGQGKAYEQYF.

This chain uses TRBV28 with TRBJ1-5; no clear D gene. The germline CDR1 and CDR2 sequences are MDHEN and SYDVKM. The CDR3 has 14 amino acids. Trimming cost V 8 bases and J 4 bases, with 15 bases left between them. This CDR3 is CASFSGVGNQPQHF. The CDR3 DNA reads TGTGCCAGCTTCTCCGGGGTGGGGAATCAGCCCCAGCATTTT.

The V and J genes are TRBV19 and TRBJ2-5; 9 positions match TRBD1. This CDR3 has 14 residues. CDR1 is LNHDA and CDR2 is SQIVND in the germline V gene (reference sequence). The V gene end was trimmed by 4 bases and the J gene end by 4 bases; junction bases not matched to a gene: 4. Here the CDR3 reads CASSSGTGTETQYF. CDR3 nucleotide sequence: TGTGCCAGTAGTAGCGGGACAGGGACAGAGACCCAGTACTTC.

The J gene is TRBJ2-3, the V gene TRBV7-3; D might be TRBD2 (6 bases). This CDR3 spans 16 amino acids. From germline, CDR1 is SGHTA and CDR2 FQGTGA. Between the trimmed V and J ends, which lost 4 bases and 1 base, there was a span of 15 bases. This CDR3 is CASSSEGRGGTDTQYF. Written as DNA, the CDR3 is TGTGCCAGCAGCTCAGAGGGGCGGGGAGGCACAGATACGCAGTATTTT.

The rearrangement uses TRBV5-5 and TRBJ1-1; no firm D call. Germline V gene data show CDR1 as SGHKS and CDR2 as YYEKEE (reference sequence). The CDR3 has 15 amino acids. V lost 4 bases and J 0 bases, leaving 13 bases between the germline ends. The CDR3 DNA sequence: TGTGCCAGCAGCCTACAGCCGACCCTGAACACTGAAGCTTTCTTT. Translated: CASSLQPTLNTEAFF.

V and J are TRBV18 and TRBJ1-2, with D possibly matching TRBD1 (6 bases). The CDR3 totals 16 residues. Germline CDR1 KGHSH, CDR2 LQKENI. Trimming pared 0 bases from V and 4 bases from J, leaving 15 bases between. As DNA, the CDR3 is TGTGCCAGCTCACCACCGGTGGCAGGGGCGACCTATGGCTACACCTTC. Its translation is CASSPPVAGATYGYTF.

J is TRBJ1-1 and V is TRBV18; no clear D gene. Germline V gene lookup returns CDR1 KGHSH and CDR2 LQKENI. The CDR3 sequence is 14 residues long. Trimming pared 1 base from V and 5 bases from J, leaving 11 bases between. CDR3 region: CASSPLEVRTEAFF. The DNA of the CDR3 is TGTGCCAGCTCACCACTGGAGGTTAGAACTGAAGCTTTCTTT.

The genes are TRBV6-4 and TRBJ2-1; D remains unclear. Germline lookup yields CDR1 MRHNA and CDR2 SNTAGT. The V end lost 3 bases, the J end lost 0 bases, and 9 bases lay between the germline ends. This CDR3 comprises 15 residues. CDR3 in DNA: TGTGCCAGCAGTGAAATGGTGAGCTCCTACAATGAGCAGTTCTTC. Protein: CASSEMVSSYNEQFF.

The chain employs TRBV18 and TRBJ2-2, with no clear D. Germline lookup yields CDR1 KGHSH and CDR2 LQKENI. CDR3 length equals 15 residues. V lost 0 bases and J 1 base, leaving 6 bases between the germline ends. The CDR3 DNA sequence: TGTGCCAGCTCACCACCAAACGGGAACACCGGGGAGCTGTTTTTT. Translating it yields CASSPPNGNTGELFF.

This chain connects TRBV2 to TRBJ2-3; 9 bases agree with TRBD1. V shed 9 bases and J 3 bases; nucleotides not matched to a gene: 4. This CDR3 is 13 amino acids long. CDR1 SNHLY and CDR2 FYNNEI come from the germline V gene. The CDR3 region has the DNA TGTGCCAGTCCGGGACAGGGAACAGATACGCAGTATTTT. Encoded protein: CASPGQGTDTQYF.

This clone has just one count. The rearrangement links TRBV5-4 to TRBJ1-4; D unresolved. Trimming removed 0 bases at V and 5 bases at J, with 5 bases between. CDR1 and CDR2 from the germline V gene are SGHNT and YYREEE (reference sequence). The CDR3 sequence is 13 residues long. DNA for the CDR3: TGTGCCAGCAGCTTGGCGCTAAATGAAAAACTGTTTTTT. This codes for CASSLALNEKLFF.

V usage is TRBV5-1 and J usage is TRBJ2-1, with TRBD1 matching over 9 bases. The CDR3 extends over 16 amino acids. Looked up from germline, CDR1 is SGHRS and CDR2 is YFSETQ. The V and J ends lost 3 bases and 4 bases, in that order; junction bases with no gene match: 8. The CDR3 reads CASSSLGTGKYNEQFF. CDR3 DNA: TGCGCCAGCAGCTCCCTTGGGACAGGGAAATACAATGAGCAGTTCTTC.

The gene calls are TRBV27 and TRBJ2-1; maybe TRBD1 (6 bases). The CDR3 has 15 residues. Trimming left V 0 bases short and J 7 bases short, with 13 bases between. CDR1 and CDR2 (germline): MNHEY, SMNVEV (reference sequence). The CDR3 coding sequence is TGTGCCAGCAGTTTATCCGGGACACCCAGGAATGAGCAGTTCTTC. Translated: CASSLSGTPRNEQFF.

V usage is TRBV4-1 and J usage is TRBJ2-6; 12 nucleotides match TRBD2. The germline V gene encodes CDR1 MGHRA and CDR2 YSYEKL. The CDR3 consists of 19 residues. The trim removed 2 bases at V and 0 bases at J, leaving 5 bases unmatched. CDR3 protein: CASSQTSGGSFSGANVLTF. Here the CDR3 DNA reads TGCGCCAGCAGCCAAACTAGCGGGGGGTCCTTCTCTGGGGCCAACGTCCTGACTTTC.

The V call is TRBV12-5, the J call TRBJ2-7; TRBD2 is a possible D gene (6 bases). The CDR3 loop spans 14 amino acids. The V end was cut by 3 bases, the J end by 7 bases, with 16 bases between. Germline values: CDR1 LGHNT, CDR2 FRNRAP. The CDR3 DNA follows: TGTGCTAGTGGTTTTAGTTCGCGGGAAGGGGAGCAGTACTTC. Translated, it gives CASGFSSREGEQYF.

DNA of the CDR3: TGCGCCAGCAGCTTACGCGGGAGGGAGTTGAACACTGAAGCTTTCTTT. As protein: CASSLRGRELNTEAFF. The chain links TRBV5-1 to TRBJ1-1, with unresolved D. This CDR3 is built from 16 residues. The V and J ends lost 2 bases and 0 bases respectively, with 14 bases between them. Germline values: CDR1 SGHRS, CDR2 YFSETQ.

The rearrangement joins TRBV30 to TRBJ2-3; TRBD2 is a possible D gene (7 bases). CDR3 size: 13 residues. The V gene lost 5 bases and the J gene lost 1 base, with 10 bases spanning the gap. CDR1 and CDR2 from the germline V gene are GTSNPN and SVGIG (reference sequence). CDR3 in amino acids: CAWAGARTDTQYF. The DNA of the CDR3 is TGTGCCTGGGCGGGGGCTCGCACAGATACGCAGTATTTT.

This chain joins TRBV6-5 and TRBJ2-1, with D uncertain. The CDR3 contains 15 residues. V was cut by 2 bases and J by 1 base, with 9 bases left in between. Germline V lookup: CDR1 MNHEY, CDR2 SVGAGI. The CDR3 here is CASSYASTSYNEQFF. The DNA of the CDR3 is TGTGCCAGCAGTTACGCCAGTACGTCCTACAATGAGCAGTTCTTC.

This chain uses TRBV7-8 with TRBJ2-7, with D perhaps matching TRBD1 (6 bases). The CDR3 has 16 amino acids. Germline CDR1 reads SGHVS; CDR2 reads FQNEAQ. The V and J ends lost 5 bases and 2 bases respectively, with 19 bases between them. As DNA, the CDR3 is TGTGCCAGCAGCCTAATCCCACAGGGTCACCCCTACGAGCAGTACTTC. Residues: CASSLIPQGHPYEQYF.

The chain joins TRBV28 to TRBJ1-1; TRBD1 aligns across 9 bases. This CDR3 has 12 amino acids. V shed 5 bases, J shed 6 bases, and the junction held 1 base outside the gene matches. Per the germline V gene, CDR1 is MDHEN and CDR2 is SYDVKM. CDR3 residues: CASSGTGPEAFF. CDR3 coding DNA: TGTGCCAGCAGTGGGACAGGGCCTGAAGCTTTCTTT.

This chain uses TRBV19 with TRBJ2-7; the match to TRBD1 covers 12 bases. The germline V gene has CDR1 LNHDA and CDR2 SQIVND (reference sequence). Unmatched junction bases numbered 9, after V lost 10 bases and J lost 2 bases. This CDR3 has 15 residues. The CDR3: CATYSGTGGPYEQYF. The CDR3 DNA follows: TGTGCCACTTATTCCGGGACAGGGGGCCCCTACGAGCAGTACTTC.

CDR3 sequence (DNA): TGTGCCAGCAGCGTAAACACAGGGGGTGTAGGTACTGAAGCTTTCTTT. It codes for CASSVNTGGVGTEAFF. V gene TRBV9 combines with J gene TRBJ1-1; 8 bases match TRBD1. Trimming cost V 1 base and J 5 bases; bases outside gene matches: 10. The CDR3 length is 16 residues. Germline CDR1 is SGDLS and CDR2 is YYNGEE. Based on the CDR3 plus reference TRBV9 and TRBJ1-1, the full variable domain is DSGVTQTPKHLITATGQRVTLRCSPRSGDLSVYWYQQSLDQGLQFLIQYYNGEERAKGNILERFSAQQFPDLHSELNLSSLELGDSALYFCASSVNTGGVGTEAFFGQGTRLTVV.

V usage is TRBV11-1 and J usage is TRBJ2-7, with 13 bases lining up with TRBD2. Germline lookup yields CDR1 SGHAT and CDR2 FQDESV (reference sequence). CDR3 length: 15 residues. Trimming cost V 3 bases and J 2 bases; bases outside gene matches: 1. The CDR3 sequence is CASSFGTSGTYEQYF. The CDR3 nucleotides read TGTGCCAGCAGCTTTGGGACTAGCGGGACCTACGAGCAGTACTTC.

The gene calls are TRBV29-1 and TRBJ1-2, with D maybe TRBD1 (6 bases). The germline gives CDR1 SQVTM, CDR2 ANQGSEA. This CDR3 is 11 amino acids long. Trimming cost V 5 bases and J 8 bases, with 12 bases left between them. The CDR3 loop is CSVWGREGYTF. Written as DNA, the CDR3 is TGCAGCGTTTGGGGGCGAGAAGGCTACACCTTC.

The J gene is TRBJ2-1, the V gene TRBV7-3; 12 positions agree with TRBD2. CDR1 is SGHTA, CDR2 FQGTGA, per germline. This CDR3 is 16 amino acids long. The junction had 2 bases not matched to a gene; V was cut back by 1 base and J by 4 bases. The CDR3 is CASSLSGTSGYNEQFF. CDR3 sequence (DNA): TGTGCCAGCAGCTTAAGTGGGACTAGCGGGTACAATGAGCAGTTCTTC.

The V call is TRBV30, the J call TRBJ1-2; possible D gene TRBD1, 5 bases. The CDR3 runs to 14 residues. Germline loops: CDR1 GTSNPN, CDR2 SVGIG (reference sequence). Trimming pared 0 bases from V and 7 bases from J, leaving 15 bases between. CDR3 amino acids: CAWSVVGKGVGYTF. CDR3 bases: TGTGCCTGGAGTGTTGTTGGGAAAGGGGTTGGCTACACCTTC. Filled out from reference TRBV30 and TRBJ1-2, the complete variable domain reads SQTIHQWPATLVQPVGSPLSLECTVEGTSNPNLYWYRQAAGRGLQLLFYSVGIGQISSEVPQNLSASRPQDRQFILSSKKLLLSDSGFYLCAWSVVGKGVGYTFGSGTRLTVV.

The chain combines TRBV7-2 with TRBJ1-4; D unresolved. The CDR3 is 14 amino acids. Trimming left V 4 bases short and J 8 bases short, with 14 bases between. The germline V gene encodes CDR1 SGHTA and CDR2 FQGNSA. CDR3 nucleotides: TGTGCCAGCAGCTCCGGCTCCCTCGGGGAAAAACTGTTTTTT. It specifies CASSSGSLGEKLFF.

Only one count was recorded for this clone. V is TRBV5-1 and J is TRBJ2-1; 13 bases agree with TRBD2. Per the germline V gene, CDR1 is SGHRS and CDR2 is YFSETQ. CDR3 size: 16 residues. Trimming at V came to 2 bases and at J to 5 bases, leaving 4 bases not matched to a gene. The CDR3 sequence is CASSFGLAGADNEQFF. In DNA form, the CDR3 reads TGCGCCAGCAGCTTCGGACTAGCGGGGGCCGACAATGAGCAGTTCTTC.